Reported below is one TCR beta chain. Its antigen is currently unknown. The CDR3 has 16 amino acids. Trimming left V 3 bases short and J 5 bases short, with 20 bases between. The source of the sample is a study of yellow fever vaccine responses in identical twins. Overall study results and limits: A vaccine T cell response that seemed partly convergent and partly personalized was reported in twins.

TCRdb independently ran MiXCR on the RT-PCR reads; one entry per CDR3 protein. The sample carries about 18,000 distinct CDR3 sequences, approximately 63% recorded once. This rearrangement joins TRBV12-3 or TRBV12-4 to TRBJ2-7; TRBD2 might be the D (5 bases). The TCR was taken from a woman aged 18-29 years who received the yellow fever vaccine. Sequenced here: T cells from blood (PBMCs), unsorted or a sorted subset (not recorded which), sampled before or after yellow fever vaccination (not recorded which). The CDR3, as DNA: TGTGCCAGCAGTTTCCTCTTAGGCCTTAGCGTCGACGAGCAGTACTTC. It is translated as CASSFLLGLSVDEQYF.